A single T cell receptor (beta chain) is shown here with its context. The data originate from a study of blood T cell repertoires in COVID-19. Per the original methods: How many nucleated cells were present was estimated from reference gene primer amplification. Here immunoSEQ multiplex PCR was the method, and the copy in TCRdb shows in-frame clones only, minus some. Clone size and the V and J calls come from that table; the DNA yielded D and trimming. Among roughly 160,000 clones listed, 83% were seen once. V was clipped by 4 bases and J by 4 bases, with 11 bases between them. The CDR3 contains 14 residues. Germline CDR1 WNHNN, CDR2 SYGVQD (reference sequence).

V usage is TRBV10-1 and J usage is TRBJ2-1, with D perhaps matching TRBD2 (6 bases). Sequenced material: peripheral blood. This clonotype was obtained from a woman older than 75 with acute or convalescent COVID-19. The CDR3 DNA follows: TGCGCCAGCAGTGGGAGCGGGTTATACAATGAGCAGTTCTTC. As protein: CASSGSGLYNEQFF.